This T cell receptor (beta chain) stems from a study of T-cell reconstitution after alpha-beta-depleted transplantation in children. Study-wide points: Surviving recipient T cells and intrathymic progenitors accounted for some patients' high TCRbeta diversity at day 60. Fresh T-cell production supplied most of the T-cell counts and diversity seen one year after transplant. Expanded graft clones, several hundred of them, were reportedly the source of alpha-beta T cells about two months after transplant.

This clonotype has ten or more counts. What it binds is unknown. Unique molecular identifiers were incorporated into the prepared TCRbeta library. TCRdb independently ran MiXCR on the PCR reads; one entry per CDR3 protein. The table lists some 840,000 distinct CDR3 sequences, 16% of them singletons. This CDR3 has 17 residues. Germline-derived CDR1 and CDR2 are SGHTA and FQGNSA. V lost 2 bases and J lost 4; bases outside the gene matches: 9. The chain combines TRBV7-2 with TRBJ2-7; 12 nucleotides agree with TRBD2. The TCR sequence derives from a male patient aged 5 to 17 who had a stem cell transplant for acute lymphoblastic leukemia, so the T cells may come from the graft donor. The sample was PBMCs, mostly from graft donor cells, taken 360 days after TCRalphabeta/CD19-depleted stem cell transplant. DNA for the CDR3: TGTGCCAGCAGCTTACCGGGACTAGCGGGCCTTTCTTACGAGCAGTACTTC. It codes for CASSLPGLAGLSYEQYF.